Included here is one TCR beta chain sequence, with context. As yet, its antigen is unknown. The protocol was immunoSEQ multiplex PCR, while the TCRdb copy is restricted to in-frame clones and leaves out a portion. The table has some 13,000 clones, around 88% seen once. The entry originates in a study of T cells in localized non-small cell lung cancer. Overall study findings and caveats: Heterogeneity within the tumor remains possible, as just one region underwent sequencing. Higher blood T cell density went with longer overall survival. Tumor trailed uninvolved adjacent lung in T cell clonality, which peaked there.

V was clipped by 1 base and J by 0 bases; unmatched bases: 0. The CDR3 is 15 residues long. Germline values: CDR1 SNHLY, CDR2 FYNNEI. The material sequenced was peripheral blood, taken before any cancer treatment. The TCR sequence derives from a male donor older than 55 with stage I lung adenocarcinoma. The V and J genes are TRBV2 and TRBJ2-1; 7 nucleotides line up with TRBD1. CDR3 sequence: CASSEGTGSYNEQFF. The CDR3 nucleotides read TGTGCCAGCAGTGAAGGGACAGGCTCCTACAATGAGCAGTTCTTC.